Listed here are 17 T cell receptor beta chains from one sample, sequenced in a study of blood T cell repertoires in COVID-19. Clones were sequenced by immunoSEQ multiplex PCR, and TCRdb holds only the in-frame ones, with some missing. The sample records roughly 28,000 clones, 70% to 90% being singletons. Sequencing used peripheral blood. These TCRs come from a human donor in a cohort sampled during active COVID-19.

The chain carries TRBV19 and TRBJ2-1; possibly TRBD1 for D (6 bases). Trimming shortened V by 6 bases and J by 8 bases, and 20 bases separated the two germline ends. Looked up from germline, CDR1 is LNHDA and CDR2 is SQIVND (reference sequence). The CDR3 totals 15 residues. The CDR3 sequence: CASSTGTTQGHEQFF. In nucleotides, the CDR3 is TGTGCCAGTAGCACCGGGACCACCCAGGGGCATGAGCAGTTCTTC.

This clone was picked up one time. The chain has TRBV6-5 and TRBJ2-2; the D gene is possibly TRBD2 (6 bases). CDR3 size: 13 residues. Germline V gene sequence: CDR1 MNHEY, CDR2 SVGAGI. V lost 6 bases and J 11 bases, leaving 16 bases between the germline ends. CDR3 loop: CASSDRKGLELFF. CDR3 DNA: TGTGCCAGCAGCGATCGTAAGGGACTCGAGCTGTTTTTT.

The CDR3, as DNA: TGCGCCAGCAGGGCCGAGGGCTATGGCTACACCTTC. It specifies CASRAEGYGYTF. The chain joins TRBV5-1 to TRBJ1-2; unclear D gene. CDR3 length: 12 amino acids. Germline V gives CDR1 SGHRS, CDR2 YFSETQ. Trimming stripped 5 bases from V and 4 bases from J, with 9 bases between.

The genes are TRBV5-1 and TRBJ1-1; D is unresolved. The CDR3 has 18 residues. Trimming took off 4 bases at V and 2 bases at J, with 24 bases between the two ends. The V gene's germline CDR1 is SGHRS and CDR2 YFSETQ. The CDR3 DNA is TGCGCCAGCAGCCCGAACCTGGGCAGTCGCTTAGAAAACACTGAAGCTTTCTTT. Translated, it gives CASSPNLGSRLENTEAFF.

V is TRBV27 and J is TRBJ1-1; 7 bases are a match to TRBD1. CDR3 length equals 14 residues. J lost 0 bases, V lost 8 bases, and 6 bases had no gene match. Germline V CDR1 and CDR2: MNHEY, SMNVEV (reference sequence). The CDR3 DNA reads as TGTGCCAGCCGGAAAGGGGGCATGAACACTGAAGCTTTCTTT. The encoded protein is CASRKGGMNTEAFF.

The chain recombines TRBV28 with TRBJ1-5; D is uncertain. Between the trimmed V and J ends, which lost 5 bases and 6 bases, there was a span of 14 bases. Germline CDR1 and CDR2: MDHEN and SYDVKM. This CDR3 spans 14 amino acids. The CDR3, as DNA: TGTGCCAGCAGTAACAGTGGTGTGGGTCAGCCCCAGCATTTT. It yields the protein CASSNSGVGQPQHF.

The rearrangement links TRBV3-1 (or the pseudogene TRBV3-2) to TRBJ2-1; 9 bases align to TRBD1. Germline loops: CDR1 LGHDT, CDR2 YNNKEL (reference sequence). J was trimmed by 8 bases and V by 1 base; bases with no gene match: 6. This CDR3 spans 15 amino acids. Here the CDR3 reads CASSQGQGVGHEQFF. The CDR3 DNA reads as TGTGCCAGCAGCCAAGGACAGGGGGTGGGACATGAGCAGTTCTTC.

The J gene is TRBJ1-1, the V gene TRBV6-2 or TRBV6-3; D might be TRBD1 (6 bases). The germline V and J ends were trimmed by 3 bases and 0 bases, with 14 bases remaining between them. Germline assignment: CDR1 MNHEY and CDR2 SVGEGT. The CDR3 covers 16 residues. Here the CDR3 reads CASSYSARDMNTEAFF. The CDR3 nucleotides are TGTGCCAGCAGTTATTCTGCAAGGGACATGAACACTGAAGCTTTCTTT.

The V and J genes are TRBV4-2 and TRBJ2-3; D is unclear. The germline V and J ends were trimmed by 0 bases and 1 base, with 11 bases remaining between them. The germline V gene encodes CDR1 LGHNA and CDR2 YNFKEQ. The CDR3 is 16 residues long. The CDR3 bases are TGTGCCAGCAGCCAAGAGGTTCAGGTGGGCACAGATACGCAGTATTTT. Protein product: CASSQEVQVGTDTQYF.

This clone has just one count. CDR3 in DNA: TGTGCCAGCAGCGTAAATATTGGACAGGGGTACAATGAGCAGTTCTTC. It encodes CASSVNIGQGYNEQFF. The rearrangement joins TRBV9 to TRBJ2-1, with TRBD1 matching over 9 bases. Germline CDR1 SGDLS, CDR2 YYNGEE. J lost 4 bases, V lost 1 base, and 6 bases had no gene match. This CDR3 is 16 amino acids long.

The rearrangement joins TRBV7-9 to TRBJ2-3; TRBD2 matches at 14 bases. J lost 5 bases, V lost 5 bases, and 6 bases had no gene match. CDR3 length: 16 residues. CDR1 is SEHNR, CDR2 FQNEAQ, per germline (reference sequence). The CDR3 reads CASSLGTSGRLDTQYF. The CDR3 region has the DNA TGTGCCAGCAGCCTCGGGACTAGCGGGAGACTAGATACGCAGTATTTT.

J is TRBJ1-1 and V is TRBV6-6; D might be TRBD1 (6 bases). V was trimmed by 6 bases and J by 8 bases, leaving 13 bases between them. The CDR3 loop spans 12 amino acids. The V gene's germline CDR1 is MNHNY and CDR2 SVGAGI (reference sequence). The CDR3 is CASSQDSSEAFF. CDR3 nucleotides: TGTGCCAGCAGCCAGGACAGTTCCGAAGCTTTCTTT.

About this clone itself: Sequence at one end of the junction differs from germline and may be a read error. The chain has TRBV19 and TRBJ1-6; D is perhaps TRBD1 (6 bases). Germline V gene lookup returns CDR1 LNHDA and CDR2 SQIVND (reference sequence). The CDR3 extends over 14 amino acids. DNA for the CDR3: TGTGCCAGTAGGATAGAGCAGGGGAATTCACCCCTCCACTTT. Translating it yields CASRIEQGNSPLHF.

J is TRBJ2-1 and V is TRBV14; D might be TRBD2 (6 bases). Germline CDR1 SGHDN, CDR2 FVKESK. V was pared by 4 bases and J by 15 bases, with 19 bases between. CDR3 size: 13 residues. CDR3 in DNA: TGTGCCAGCAGCCGGGGAGGCCTTCTCAAGCGGTTCTTC. Translation gives CASSRGGLLKRFF.

The chain has TRBV10-1 and TRBJ2-2; D is possibly TRBD1 (5 bases). The CDR3 has 14 residues. Germline-derived CDR1 and CDR2 are WNHNN and SYGVQD (reference sequence). V lost 4 bases and J 0 bases, leaving 6 bases between the germline ends. In DNA form, the CDR3 reads TGCGCCAGCAGTGCAGGGCCGAACACCGGGGAGCTGTTTTTT. Residues: CASSAGPNTGELFF.

The chain uses TRBV5-6 and TRBJ2-1, with 8 positions matching TRBD1. Germline V gene data show CDR1 as SGHDT and CDR2 as YYEEEE. V shed 4 bases and J 10 bases; nucleotides not matched to a gene: 4. The CDR3 totals 12 residues. The CDR3 DNA is TGTGCCAGCAGCCCAAACAGGGGGGAGCAGTTCTTC. It yields the protein CASSPNRGEQFF.

CDR3 in amino acids: CASSTGQGTGGYTF. The CDR3 coding sequence is TGTGCCAGCAGCACCGGACAGGGTACGGGAGGCTACACCTTC. The chain is built from TRBV11-2 and TRBJ1-2; 8 bases fit TRBD1. CDR1 and CDR2 (germline): SGHAT, FQNNGV. Trimming at V came to 5 bases and at J to 8 bases, leaving 10 bases not matched to a gene. CDR3 length: 14 amino acids. Variable domain in full (rest from reference TRBV11-2 and TRBJ1-2): EAGVAQSPRYKIIEKRQSVAFWCNPISGHATLYWYQQILGQGPKLLIQFQNNGVVDDSQLPKDRFSAERLKGVDSTLKIQPAKLEDSAVYLCASSTGQGTGGYTFGSGTRLTVV.